This is a list of T cell receptor beta chains from one sample in a study of shared clonotypes between healthy human individuals. Some clones are missing from TCRdb's copy, which holds only in-frame ones; the method was immunoSEQ multiplex PCR. The sample lists about 2,200,000 clones, 85% to 95% occurring once. The sample consisted of naive CD8+ T cells from PBMCs. The receptors were gathered from a young man in good health. Some clones in this sample may be carry-over from other donors' samples. Each CDR3 is given without its conserved first and last residue.

TRBJ2-7	TRBV19	ASRAGPDEQY
TRBJ2-2	TRBV9	ASSPYTGTGGGELF
TRBJ1-2	TRBV19	ASSTGSRSYGYT
TRBJ2-1	TRBV19	ASSIGGGVGYNEQF
TRBJ1-1	TRBV19	ASSIADSRSGEAF
TRBJ2-7	TRBV6-5	ASSYSVGEGSYEQY
TRBJ2-2	TRBV6-5	ASSYALAGVVGELF
TRBJ2-1	TRBV7-3	ASSTGLAGANEQF
TRBJ1-3	TRBV7-9	ASSLTEFSGNTIY
TRBJ2-1	TRBV11-3	ASSNYALAGANEQF
TRBJ2-2	TRBV7-8	ASSLTGMNTGELF